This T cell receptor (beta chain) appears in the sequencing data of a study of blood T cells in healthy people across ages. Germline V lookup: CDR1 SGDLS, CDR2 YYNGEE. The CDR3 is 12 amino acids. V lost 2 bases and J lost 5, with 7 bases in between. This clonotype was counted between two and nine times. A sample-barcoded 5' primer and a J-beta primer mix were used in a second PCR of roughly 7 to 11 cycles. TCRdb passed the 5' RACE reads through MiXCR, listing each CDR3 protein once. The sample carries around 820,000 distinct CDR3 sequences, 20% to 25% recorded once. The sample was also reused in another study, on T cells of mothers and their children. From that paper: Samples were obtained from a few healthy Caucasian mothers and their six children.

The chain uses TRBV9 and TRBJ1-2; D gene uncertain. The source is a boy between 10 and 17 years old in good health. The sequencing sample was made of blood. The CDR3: CASSVDGYGYTF. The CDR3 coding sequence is TGTGCCAGCAGCGTCGATGGATATGGCTACACCTTC.